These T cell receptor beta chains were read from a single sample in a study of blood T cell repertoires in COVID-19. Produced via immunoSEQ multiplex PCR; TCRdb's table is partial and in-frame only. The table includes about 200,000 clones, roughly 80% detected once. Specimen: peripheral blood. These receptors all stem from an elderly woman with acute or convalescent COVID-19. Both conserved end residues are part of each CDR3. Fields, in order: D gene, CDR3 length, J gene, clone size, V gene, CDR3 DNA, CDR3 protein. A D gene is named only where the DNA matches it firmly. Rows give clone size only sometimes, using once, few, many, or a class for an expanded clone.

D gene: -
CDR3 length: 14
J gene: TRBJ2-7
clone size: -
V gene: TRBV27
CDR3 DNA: TGTGCCAGCAGTTTACACCAGGGATCCTACGAGCAGTACTTC
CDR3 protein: CASSLHQGSYEQYF

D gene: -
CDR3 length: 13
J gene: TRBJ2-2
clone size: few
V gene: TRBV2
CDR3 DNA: TGTGCCAGCAGTAGGTCCAGGACCGGGGAGCTGTTTTTT
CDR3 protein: CASSRSRTGELFF

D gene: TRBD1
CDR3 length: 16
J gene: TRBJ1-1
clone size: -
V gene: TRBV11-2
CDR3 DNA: TGTGCCAGCAGCTACCGGGACAGCTTTGAAAACACTGAAGCTTTCTTT
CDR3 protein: CASSYRDSFENTEAFF

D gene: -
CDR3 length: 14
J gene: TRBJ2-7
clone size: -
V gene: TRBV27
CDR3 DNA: TGTGCCAGCAGTTTACGGGAGAGCTCCTACGAGCAGTACTTC
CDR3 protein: CASSLRESSYEQYF

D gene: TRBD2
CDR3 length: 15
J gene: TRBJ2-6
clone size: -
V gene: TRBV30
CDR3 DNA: TGTGCCTGGAGCGTCGGGAGGGCTGGGGCCAACGTCCTGACTTTC
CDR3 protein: CAWSVGRAGANVLTF

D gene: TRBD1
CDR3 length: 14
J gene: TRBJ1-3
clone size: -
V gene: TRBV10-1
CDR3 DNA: TGCGCCAGGACCCAGGGGGCTGGTGGAAACACCATATATTTT
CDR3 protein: CARTQGAGGNTIYF

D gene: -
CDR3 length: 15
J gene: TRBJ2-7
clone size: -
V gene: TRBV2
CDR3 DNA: TGTGCCAGCGGGGAGGACTGGGCCGTCTCCTACGAGCAGTACTTC
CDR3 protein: CASGEDWAVSYEQYF

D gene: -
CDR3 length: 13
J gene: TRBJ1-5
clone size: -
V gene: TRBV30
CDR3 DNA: TGTGCCTGGAGAGGAGGGGAAAAGGAGCCCCAGCATTTT
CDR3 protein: CAWRGGEKEPQHF

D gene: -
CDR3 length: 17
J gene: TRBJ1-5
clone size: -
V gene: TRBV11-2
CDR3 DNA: TGTGCCAGCAGCTTAGATCGCGAGGGAGGGCCCAATCAGCCCCAGCATTTT
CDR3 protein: CASSLDREGGPNQPQHF

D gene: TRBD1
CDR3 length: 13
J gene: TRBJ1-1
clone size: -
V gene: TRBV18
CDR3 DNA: TGTGCCAGCTCACCCACAGGGGGCAGGGAGGCTTTCTTT
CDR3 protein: CASSPTGGREAFF

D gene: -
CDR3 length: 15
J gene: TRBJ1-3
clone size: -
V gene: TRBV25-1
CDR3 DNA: TGTGCCAGCAGTGAAGGGGGGGGTCATGGAAACACCATATATTTT
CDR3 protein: CASSEGGGHGNTIYF

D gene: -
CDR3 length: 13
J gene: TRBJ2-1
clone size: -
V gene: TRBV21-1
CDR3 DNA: TGTGCCAGCAGCATGGGGACAGTTAATGAGCAGTTCTTC
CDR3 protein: CASSMGTVNEQFF

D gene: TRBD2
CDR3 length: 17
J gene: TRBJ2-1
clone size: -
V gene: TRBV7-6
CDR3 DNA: TGTGCCAGCAGCGCCGGGTCAAGCGGGGGGGCCTATCATGAGCAGTTCTTC
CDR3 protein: CASSAGSSGGAYHEQFF

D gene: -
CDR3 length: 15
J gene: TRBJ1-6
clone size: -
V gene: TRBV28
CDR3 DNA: TGTGCCAGCAGTTTCAGGGGCTCCTATAATTCACCCCTCCACTTT
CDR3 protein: CASSFRGSYNSPLHF

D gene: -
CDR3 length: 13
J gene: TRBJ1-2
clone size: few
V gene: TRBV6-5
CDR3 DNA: TGTGCCAATTCCCCCGGGCAGGGCTATGGCTACACCTTC
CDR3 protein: CANSPGQGYGYTF

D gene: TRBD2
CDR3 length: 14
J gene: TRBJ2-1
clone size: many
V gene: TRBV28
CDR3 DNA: TGTGCCAGCACCTTATCGGGGGGTGGTAATGAGCAGTTCTTC
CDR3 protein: CASTLSGGGNEQFF

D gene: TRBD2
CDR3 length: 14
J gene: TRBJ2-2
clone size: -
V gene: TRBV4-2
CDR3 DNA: TGTGCCAGCCAGCGGGAGACAAACACCGGGGAGCTGTTTTTT
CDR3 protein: CASQRETNTGELFF

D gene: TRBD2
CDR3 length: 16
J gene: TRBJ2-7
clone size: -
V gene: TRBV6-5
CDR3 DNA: TGTGCCAGCAGTTACTCGATAAGGCTAGCGGGTTACGAGCAGTACTTC
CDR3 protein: CASSYSIRLAGYEQYF

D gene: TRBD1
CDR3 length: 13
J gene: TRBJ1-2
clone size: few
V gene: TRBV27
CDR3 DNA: TGTGCCAGCAGGCCGACAGGGGACTATGGCTACACCTTC
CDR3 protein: CASRPTGDYGYTF

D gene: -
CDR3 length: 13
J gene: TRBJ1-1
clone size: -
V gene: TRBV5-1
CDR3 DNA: TGCGCCAGCAGCTCAACAGCGAACACTGAAGCTTTCTTT
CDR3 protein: CASSSTANTEAFF

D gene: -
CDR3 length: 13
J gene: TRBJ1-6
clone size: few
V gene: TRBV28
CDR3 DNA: TGTGCCAGCAGCCAGGGGTCAAATTCACCCCTCCACTTT
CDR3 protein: CASSQGSNSPLHF

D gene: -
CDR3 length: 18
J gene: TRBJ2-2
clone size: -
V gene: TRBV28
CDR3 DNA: TGTGCCAGCAGTGCCCCCGGAGAGGCCAGAACGAACACCGGGGAGCTGTTTTTT
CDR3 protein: CASSAPGEARTNTGELFF

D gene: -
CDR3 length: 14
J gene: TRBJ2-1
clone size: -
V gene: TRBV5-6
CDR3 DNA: TGTGCCAGCAGCTTAACCGGACTCTACAATGAGCAGTTCTTC
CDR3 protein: CASSLTGLYNEQFF

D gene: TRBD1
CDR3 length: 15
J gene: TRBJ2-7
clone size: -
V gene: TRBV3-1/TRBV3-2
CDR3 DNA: TGTGCCAGCAGCCAAAGAAGAGGGACAGCTCACGAGCAGTACTTC
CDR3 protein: CASSQRRGTAHEQYF

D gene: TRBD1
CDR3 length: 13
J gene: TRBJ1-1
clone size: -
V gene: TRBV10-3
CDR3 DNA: TGTGCCATCAGCCGGGACAGGGGAACTGAAGCTTTCTTT
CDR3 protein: CAISRDRGTEAFF

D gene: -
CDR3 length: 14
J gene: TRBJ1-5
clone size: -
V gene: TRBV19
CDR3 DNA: TGTGCCAGTAGCCCTCGGGGGGGCAATCAGCCCCAGCATTTT
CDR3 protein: CASSPRGGNQPQHF